Presented here are 19 T cell receptor beta chains from one specimen sequenced in a study of blood T cell repertoires in COVID-19. Clones were sequenced by immunoSEQ multiplex PCR, and TCRdb holds only the in-frame ones, with some missing. The table lists 250,000 to 300,000 clones, around 78% of them singletons. The source material was peripheral blood. These receptors were collected from a man aged 55 to 70 who had recovered from COVID-19.

Turning to this clone: With a much larger clone just one base away, this may be a read error. The DNA of the CDR3 is TGTGCCAGCAGCTGCGAGTTCAGCGGGAGCTCCTACAATGAGCAGTTCTTC. It is translated as CASSCEFSGSSYNEQFF. The rearrangement links TRBV7-9 to TRBJ2-1; 8 bases map to TRBD2. The J segment lost 0 bases and the V segment lost 4 bases, leaving 8 bases of the junction unmatched. Germline CDR1 SEHNR, CDR2 FQNEAQ (reference sequence). The CDR3 length is 17 residues. The full variable domain, in which reference TRBV7-9 and TRBJ2-1 provide the parts outside the CDR3, is DTGVSQNPRHKITKRGQNVTFRCDPISEHNRLYWYRQTLGQGPEFLTYFQNEAQLEKSRLLSDRFSAERPKGSFSTLEIQRTEQGDSAMYLCASSCEFSGSSYNEQFFGPGTRLTVL.

This clone was counted between two and nine times. The V and J genes are TRBV19 and TRBJ1-4, with D maybe TRBD1 (6 bases). Between the trimmed V and J ends, which lost 1 base and 8 bases, there was a span of 14 bases. The CDR3 covers 15 residues. Germline values: CDR1 LNHDA, CDR2 SQIVND (reference sequence). CDR3 in DNA: TGTGCCAGTAGTATAGTTGGGACACCGGGCGAAAAACTGTTTTTT. Protein: CASSIVGTPGEKLFF.

This chain joins TRBV2 and TRBJ1-2, with 7 bases lining up with TRBD1. The CDR3 runs to 15 residues. The V segment lost 6 bases and the J segment 2 bases; nucleotides outside the gene matches: 9. From germline, CDR1 is SNHLY and CDR2 FYNNEI. CDR3 in amino acids: CASRNPGQSNYGYTF. Written as DNA, the CDR3 is TGTGCCAGCAGGAACCCGGGACAGTCCAACTATGGCTACACCTTC.

A few counts support this clone. J is TRBJ1-3 and V is TRBV29-1, with D possibly being TRBD1 (5 bases). The length of the CDR3 is 13 residues. Germline V lookup: CDR1 SQVTM, CDR2 ANQGSEA. V shed 6 bases and J shed 2 bases, with 11 bases lying between them. CDR3 nucleotide sequence: TGCAGCGTGGGGGACTCCCCTGGAAACACCATATATTTT. Translated: CSVGDSPGNTIYF.

This chain links TRBV28 with TRBJ1-1; possible D gene TRBD1, 5 bases. The V gene's germline CDR1 is MDHEN and CDR2 SYDVKM. CDR3 length equals 15 residues. Trimming removed 7 bases at V and 0 bases at J, with 15 bases between. CDR3: CASTFSGGLNTEAFF. CDR3 DNA: TGTGCCAGCACTTTCTCGGGGGGTCTGAACACTGAAGCTTTCTTT.

V usage is TRBV5-1 and J usage is TRBJ2-2, with a weak D call TRBD2 (6 bases). From germline, CDR1 is SGHRS and CDR2 YFSETQ. The V end was cut by 0 bases, the J end by 3 bases, with 9 bases between. This CDR3 is 15 amino acids long. In nucleotides, the CDR3 is TGCGCCAGCAGCTTGGCGGGCGGGGACACCGGGGAGCTGTTTTTT. Protein sequence: CASSLAGGDTGELFF.

The sample holds a few counts of this clone. V gene TRBV5-1 combines with J gene TRBJ1-2; the D gene is possibly TRBD1 (5 bases). V lost 4 bases to trimming and J lost 5 bases, with 15 bases between them. The CDR3 length is 14 residues. Germline V gene sequence: CDR1 SGHRS, CDR2 YFSETQ. This chain's CDR3 is CASSTDTSRYGYTF. CDR3 nucleotides: TGCGCCAGCAGCACGGACACATCTCGGTATGGCTACACCTTC. Together with reference TRBV5-1 and TRBJ1-2, the CDR3 gives the full variable domain: KAGVTQTPRYLIKTRGQQVTLSCSPISGHRSVSWYQQTPGQGLQFLFEYFSETQRNKGNFPGRFSGRQFSNSRSEMNVSTLELGDSALYLCASSTDTSRYGYTFGSGTRLTVV.

The chain links TRBV6-5 to TRBJ2-2; maybe TRBD1 (6 bases). Looked up from germline, CDR1 is MNHEY and CDR2 is SVGAGI. V was pared by 0 bases and J by 0 bases, with 8 bases between. The CDR3 runs 16 residues. CDR3 sequence (DNA): TGTGCCAGCAGTTACTCCGGACAGACGAACACCGGGGAGCTGTTTTTT. This codes for CASSYSGQTNTGELFF.

V and J are TRBV12-3 or TRBV12-4 and TRBJ1-6; no clear D gene. Trimming removed 6 bases at V and 12 bases at J, with 15 bases between. There are 13 residues in the CDR3. In nucleotides, the CDR3 is TGTGCCAGCAGCCAGCCCCCAACGGGACCCCTCCACTTT. As protein: CASSQPPTGPLHF.

The V call is TRBV7-9, the J call TRBJ1-4; D is ambiguous. This CDR3 spans 13 amino acids. The germline gives CDR1 SEHNR, CDR2 FQNEAQ (reference sequence). Trimming shortened V by 5 bases and J by 5 bases, and 9 bases separated the two germline ends. The CDR3, as DNA: TGTGCCAGCAGCCTCGTACTGAATGAAAAACTGTTTTTT. Translated: CASSLVLNEKLFF.

This chain joins TRBV7-7 and TRBJ2-2; D remains unclear. The ends were cut back, 2 bases at V and 6 bases at J, with 13 bases in the middle. CDR3 size: 15 residues. Per germline, CDR1 SSHAT and CDR2 FNYEAQ (reference sequence). The DNA of the CDR3 is TGTGCCAGCAGCTTAATCTCGGTCGGGTCCGGGGAGCTGTTTTTT. It yields the protein CASSLISVGSGELFF.

The V gene is TRBV5-4, the J gene TRBJ2-3; D is perhaps TRBD1 (6 bases). The CDR3 is made up of 16 amino acids. With 5 bases removed from V and 4 bases from J, the gap between germline ends came to 20 bases. The germline CDR1 and CDR2 sequences are SGHNT and YYREEE (reference sequence). CDR3 sequence: CASSKSAGEGADTQYF. The CDR3 DNA is TGTGCCAGCAGTAAAAGCGCAGGGGAAGGTGCAGATACGCAGTATTTT.

The V and J genes are TRBV19 and TRBJ1-3; weak D call: TRBD1 (6 bases). V was shortened by 7 bases and J by 0 bases, with 16 bases between the two germline ends. The CDR3 is 16 residues long. Per germline, CDR1 LNHDA and CDR2 SQIVND (reference sequence). The CDR3 DNA is TGTGCCAGTACCTCCACGGGACAAACCTCTGGAAACACCATATATTTT. Encoded protein: CASTSTGQTSGNTIYF.

This clone has more than one count but fewer than ten. The rearrangement joins TRBV5-1 to TRBJ2-1; D uncertain. The CDR3 consists of 14 residues. CDR1 and CDR2 (germline): SGHRS, YFSETQ. The V end was cut by 0 bases, the J end by 7 bases, with 11 bases between. This chain's CDR3 is CASSLAAIANEQFF. The CDR3 coding sequence is TGCGCCAGCAGCTTGGCTGCGATAGCTAATGAGCAGTTCTTC.

The rearrangement uses TRBV5-5 and TRBJ2-3; TRBD2 aligns across 10 bases. The CDR3 covers 16 residues. The germline V gene encodes CDR1 SGHKS and CDR2 YYEKEE (reference sequence). J gave up 3 bases and V 0 bases, and 4 bases lay outside the gene matches. CDR3 DNA: TGTGCCAGCAGCTTGGCGCTAGCGGGGGCGACAGATACGCAGTATTTT. Protein: CASSLALAGATDTQYF.

The chain has TRBV18 and TRBJ2-5; D remains unclear. The V gene lost 3 bases and the J gene lost 4 bases, with 9 bases spanning the gap. Germline loops: CDR1 KGHSH, CDR2 LQKENI. The CDR3 loop spans 13 amino acids. CDR3 loop: CASSPANPETQYF. The CDR3 nucleotides read TGTGCCAGCTCACCTGCTAACCCAGAGACCCAGTACTTC.

This rearrangement joins TRBV30 to TRBJ2-5, with 10 bases matching TRBD2. Germline CDR1 is GTSNPN and CDR2 is SVGIG (reference sequence). This CDR3 has 14 amino acids. Losses at the gene ends were 1 base for V and 5 bases for J; bases not matched to a gene: 4. The CDR3 DNA follows: TGTGCCTGGAGTGACCAGCGGGGGGGTGAGACCCAGTACTTC. This encodes CAWSDQRGGETQYF. Full variable domain (outside the CDR3, taken from reference TRBV30 and TRBJ2-5): SQTIHQWPATLVQPVGSPLSLECTVEGTSNPNLYWYRQAAGRGLQLLFYSVGIGQISSEVPQNLSASRPQDRQFILSSKKLLLSDSGFYLCAWSDQRGGETQYFGPGTRLLVL.

The V gene is TRBV7-2, the J gene TRBJ2-7; 9 nucleotides match TRBD2. The ends lost 4 bases at V and 2 bases at J; junction bases unmatched: 9. In germline, CDR1 is SGHTA, CDR2 FQGNSA. The CDR3 is 16 amino acids. Here the CDR3 reads CASSSPGTSPTYEQYF. CDR3 nucleotides: TGTGCCAGCAGCTCCCCAGGGACTAGCCCGACCTACGAGCAGTACTTC.

The rearrangement joins TRBV27 to TRBJ2-7; 7 bases fit TRBD2. The CDR3 totals 14 residues. V trimming: 8 bases; J trimming: 4 bases; junction bases outside the gene matches: 11. The germline gives CDR1 MNHEY, CDR2 SMNVEV (reference sequence). In DNA, the CDR3 is TGTGCCAGCCACCCCCTAGCGGACGTATACGAGCAGTACTTC. Protein: CASHPLADVYEQYF.